Each of the 3 T cell receptor beta chains below was sequenced from the same sample in a study of CD8 T cells in Susac syndrome. Random hexamers were used to reverse transcribe the RNA input (roughly 0.5 to 1 ug). A single record per CDR3 protein comes from TCRdb applying MiXCR to the immunoSEQ multiplex PCR reads. The profile shows 250,000 to 300,000 distinct CDR3 sequences, 89% of them singletons. The sequenced sample was CD8+ T cells from PBMCs. The receptors originated from a human donor with multiple sclerosis.

This chain uses TRBV19 with TRBJ1-5; D is perhaps TRBD1 (5 bases). Trimming shortened V by 1 base and J by 5 bases, and 12 bases separated the two germline ends. The CDR3 is made up of 15 amino acids. Germline CDR1 reads LNHDA; CDR2 reads SQIVND (reference sequence). The CDR3 DNA sequence: TGTGCCAGTAGTATAGGGAGGGGCGGGGATCAGCCCCAGCATTTT. This sequence encodes CASSIGRGGDQPQHF. Supplemented by reference TRBV19 and TRBJ1-5, the full variable domain reads DGGITQSPKYLFRKEGQNVTLSCEQNLNHDAMYWYRQDPGQGLRLIYYSQIVNDFQKGDIAEGYSVSREKKESFPLTVTSAQKNPTAFYLCASSIGRGGDQPQHFGDGTRLSIL.

With regard to this clonotype: The junction departs from germline at one end; a sequencing error may be responsible. The V and J genes are TRBV7-9 and TRBJ2-5; D is undetermined. The CDR3 runs 13 residues. Germline V gene lookup returns CDR1 SEHNR and CDR2 FQNEAQ (reference sequence). CDR3 loop: CASSSTLEETRYF. The CDR3 bases are TGTGCCAGCAGCTCAACCTTGGAAGAGACCCGGTACTTC.

This clonotype has more than one count but fewer than ten. The chain links TRBV4-2 to TRBJ2-7, with D possibly being TRBD1 (6 bases). The germline CDR1 and CDR2 sequences are LGHNA and YNFKEQ. The CDR3 has 14 amino acids. The V and J ends lost 3 bases and 2 bases respectively, with 11 bases between them. The CDR3 spells CASSQEDSTYEQYF. The CDR3 DNA sequence: TGTGCCAGCAGCCAGGAGGACAGCACCTACGAGCAGTACTTC.